This T cell receptor (beta chain) emerged from a study of T-cell memory formation after mild COVID-19. A word on this clonotype: As yet, its antigen is unknown.

TCRdb called the 5' RACE reads again in MiXCR, with one record for every CDR3 protein. This table has a few hundred thousand distinct CDR3 sequences, 20% to 25% appearing once. CDR1 DFQATT and CDR2 SNEGSKA come from the germline V gene (reference sequence). After removal of 6 bases from V and 2 bases from J, the junction contained 7 bases not matched to a gene. CDR3 length equals 17 residues. Whole-study findings and limits: Chiefly within CM and EM were the contracting CD4+ clones; CD8+ ones were within EMRA.

The TCR originated in an adult woman who had mild COVID-19 (a few samples of this study predate the infection). Cell type and time point are not known. Sequencing was carried out using PBMCs or a T cell subset sorted from them (not recorded which). The chain is built from TRBV20-1 and TRBJ2-1, with 16 positions matching TRBD2. The CDR3 spells CSAHRGLAGGAYNEQFF. The CDR3 DNA is TGCAGTGCCCACAGGGGACTAGCGGGAGGGGCCTACAATGAGCAGTTCTTC.